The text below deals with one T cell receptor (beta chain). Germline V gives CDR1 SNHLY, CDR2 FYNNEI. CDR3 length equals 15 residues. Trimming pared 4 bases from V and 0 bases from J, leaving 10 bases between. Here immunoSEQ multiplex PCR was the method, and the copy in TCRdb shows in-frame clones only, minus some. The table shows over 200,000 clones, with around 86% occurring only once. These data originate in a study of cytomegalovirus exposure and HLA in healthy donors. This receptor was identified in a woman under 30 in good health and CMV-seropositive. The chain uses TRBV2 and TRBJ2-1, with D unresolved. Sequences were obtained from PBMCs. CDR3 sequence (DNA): TGTGCCAGCAGTGTGAGGAGACCCTCCTACAATGAGCAGTTCTTC. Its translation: CASSVRRPSYNEQFF.